The 32 T cell receptor beta chains in this list originate from one sample, sequenced in a study of blood T cell repertoires in COVID-19. TCRdb keeps only in-frame clones here, not all; method: immunoSEQ multiplex PCR. This sample has about 150,000 clones; roughly 85% occur once, and the top ten carry around 3.5%. Sequenced sample: peripheral blood. The receptors were sampled from a man aged 70-80 years with acute or convalescent COVID-19.

The chain uses TRBV19 and TRBJ2-1, with TRBD1 identical over 9 bases. This CDR3 region has 15 residues. The V and J ends lost 5 bases and 6 bases, in that order; junction bases with no gene match: 8. Germline V gives CDR1 LNHDA, CDR2 SQIVND (reference sequence). CDR3 in DNA: TGTGCCAGTAGTGATCCGGGACAGGGTGTCAATGAGCAGTTCTTC. This gives the protein CASSDPGQGVNEQFF.

The V call is TRBV11-2, the J call TRBJ2-3; D call uncertain. Germline CDR1 and CDR2: SGHAT and FQNNGV. The CDR3 is made up of 16 amino acids. V was trimmed by 1 base and J by 4 bases, leaving 15 bases between them. CDR3 nucleotides: TGTGCCAGCAGCTTAGGGCGCGCGGCCCAAGCAGATACGCAGTATTTT. It codes for CASSLGRAAQADTQYF.

The J gene is TRBJ2-7, the V gene TRBV6-5; possibly TRBD1 for D (5 bases). V was clipped by 4 bases and J by 5 bases, with 9 bases between them. CDR1 and CDR2 (germline): MNHEY, SVGAGI. The length of the CDR3 is 12 residues. The DNA for the CDR3 is TGTGCCAGCAGTTCGACAGTCCACGAGCAGTACTTC. The encoded protein is CASSSTVHEQYF.

The gene calls are TRBV27 and TRBJ2-1; 10 nucleotides match TRBD2. Germline V gene sequence: CDR1 MNHEY, CDR2 SMNVEV (reference sequence). The CDR3 consists of 15 residues. After removal of 7 bases from V and 9 bases from J, the junction contained 12 bases not matched to a gene. This CDR3 is CASNPRASGSVEQFF. In nucleotides, the CDR3 is TGTGCCAGCAACCCCAGGGCTAGCGGGAGCGTTGAGCAGTTCTTC.

V gene TRBV30 combines with J gene TRBJ2-7, with TRBD1 as a possible D gene (5 bases). Germline loops: CDR1 GTSNPN, CDR2 SVGIG (reference sequence). This CDR3 spans 14 amino acids. The V end lost 0 bases, the J end lost 0 bases, and 9 bases lay between the germline ends. CDR3 loop: CAWSVSGLSYEQYF. Written as DNA, the CDR3 is TGTGCCTGGAGTGTTTCAGGGCTCTCCTACGAGCAGTACTTC.

This chain's CDR3 is CASSLGSSYGYTF. The DNA for the CDR3 is TGTGCCAGCAGTTTAGGGAGTAGCTATGGCTACACCTTC. The gene calls are TRBV28 and TRBJ1-2; D ambiguous. This CDR3 comprises 13 residues. Germline V CDR1 and CDR2: MDHEN, SYDVKM. The V end lost 2 bases, the J end lost 4 bases, and 8 bases lay between the germline ends.

The CDR3 DNA sequence: TGCGCCAGCAGCCCTCGGACTAGCGGGAACTTCGACGAGCAGTACTTC. Its translation is CASSPRTSGNFDEQYF. The chain has TRBV5-1 and TRBJ2-7; 12 bases are a match to TRBD2. Germline-derived CDR1 and CDR2 are SGHRS and YFSETQ. After removal of 4 bases from V and 5 bases from J, the junction contained 10 bases not matched to a gene. This CDR3 spans 16 amino acids.

V gene TRBV6-5 combines with J gene TRBJ1-1; TRBD1 matches 8 bases. Germline CDR1 MNHEY, CDR2 SVGAGI. This CDR3 is 14 amino acids long. V shed 5 bases and J 3 bases; nucleotides not matched to a gene: 5. The CDR3 protein is CASSRRGPDTEAFF. CDR3 DNA: TGTGCCAGCAGTCGCAGGGGGCCTGACACTGAAGCTTTCTTT.

This chain uses TRBV4-2 with TRBJ2-7, with TRBD2 matching over 12 bases. Trimming cost V 4 bases and J 4 bases; bases outside gene matches: 5. Per the germline V gene, CDR1 is LGHNA and CDR2 is YNFKEQ. The CDR3 contains 15 residues. The CDR3 region has the DNA TGTGCCAGCAGCCCTGTGGGGACTAGCGGGTACGAGCAGTACTTC. Protein sequence: CASSPVGTSGYEQYF.

The V gene is TRBV3-1 (or the pseudogene TRBV3-2), the J gene TRBJ1-6; TRBD1 aligns across 12 bases. From germline, CDR1 is LGHDT and CDR2 YNNKEL (reference sequence). With 8 bases clipped from V and 9 bases from J, the junction kept 5 bases outside the gene matches. The CDR3 extends over 14 amino acids. The CDR3 DNA reads as TGTGCCAGCGGACCGGGACAGGGGGCTTCACCCCTCCACTTT. It encodes CASGPGQGASPLHF.

V and J are TRBV7-3 and TRBJ2-2; 9 nucleotides line up with TRBD1. The CDR3 has 16 residues. The junction had 11 bases not matched to a gene; V was cut back by 5 bases and J by 7 bases. Germline CDR1 reads SGHTA; CDR2 reads FQGTGA. CDR3 DNA sequence: TGTGCCAGCAGCCTCGGACCGGGACAGGGCTTCGGGGAGCTGTTTTTT. It is translated as CASSLGPGQGFGELFF.

This rearrangement joins TRBV19 to TRBJ2-5; 10 nucleotides agree with TRBD1. Germline CDR1 is LNHDA and CDR2 is SQIVND (reference sequence). V shed 4 bases and J 5 bases; nucleotides not matched to a gene: 7. This CDR3 has 15 amino acids. CDR3 loop: CASSKTGGFQETQYF. The CDR3 region has the DNA TGTGCCAGTAGTAAGACAGGGGGCTTCCAGGAGACCCAGTACTTC.

The chain combines TRBV19 with TRBJ2-7; tentatively, D is TRBD2 (5 bases). V was pared by 5 bases and J by 2 bases, with 19 bases between. CDR3 size: 16 residues. Germline assignment: CDR1 LNHDA and CDR2 SQIVND (reference sequence). The CDR3 loop is CASSAPYSVNPYEQYF. For the CDR3, the DNA is TGTGCCAGTAGTGCCCCATATAGCGTGAACCCCTACGAGCAGTACTTC.

The J gene is TRBJ1-5, the V gene TRBV6-2 or TRBV6-3; TRBD1 aligns across 7 bases. J lost 4 bases, V lost 2 bases, and 2 bases had no gene match. Germline CDR1 MNHEY, CDR2 SVGEGT. This CDR3 has 14 residues. CDR3 DNA sequence: TGTGCCAGCAGTTACGGGGACAGAAATCAGCCCCAGCATTTT. Amino acid sequence: CASSYGDRNQPQHF.

The sample holds one count of this clone. The V call is TRBV9, the J call TRBJ2-1, with a tentative D call TRBD2 (5 bases). V was shortened by 5 bases and J by 8 bases, with 17 bases between the two germline ends. There are 14 residues in the CDR3. CDR1 is SGDLS and CDR2 is YYNGEE in the germline V gene. The CDR3 reads CASSSGSAGYEQFF. The CDR3 nucleotides are TGTGCCAGCAGTTCCGGCTCTGCGGGCTATGAGCAGTTCTTC.

V usage is TRBV20-1 and J usage is TRBJ2-7; D remains unclear. The CDR3 totals 14 residues. V was trimmed by 3 bases and J by 3 bases, leaving 15 bases between them. CDR1 DFQATT and CDR2 SNEGSKA come from the germline V gene (reference sequence). CDR3 DNA sequence: TGCAGTGCTAGTCTACGAAATGTTCTCTACGAGCAGTACTTC. Residues: CSASLRNVLYEQYF.

The chain couples TRBV10-3 to TRBJ2-1, with D possibly matching TRBD1 (6 bases). Germline V lookup: CDR1 ENHRY, CDR2 SYGVKD. The CDR3 extends over 13 amino acids. V was shortened by 10 bases and J by 8 bases, with 18 bases between the two germline ends. The CDR3 is CATKAGVSHEQFF. The CDR3 bases are TGTGCCACGAAAGCAGGGGTTAGCCATGAGCAGTTCTTC.

This chain links TRBV19 with TRBJ2-3; 10 bases map to TRBD1. J was trimmed by 6 bases and V by 10 bases; bases with no gene match: 7. The CDR3 runs to 13 residues. Germline V gene lookup returns CDR1 LNHDA and CDR2 SQIVND (reference sequence). CDR3 DNA sequence: TGTGCCACCCGGGACAGGGGATCCGATACGCAGTATTTT. Its protein is CATRDRGSDTQYF.

The chain's CDR3 is CASSLAGTSGREKFF. CDR3 in DNA: TGCGCCAGCAGCTTGGCCGGGACTAGCGGGAGAGAGAAGTTCTTC. The genes are TRBV5-1 and TRBJ2-1; 14 bases line up with TRBD2. CDR1 is SGHRS, CDR2 YFSETQ, per germline. CDR3 length: 15 amino acids. The V gene end was trimmed by 0 bases and the J gene end by 14 bases; junction bases not matched to a gene: 7.

V and J are TRBV28 and TRBJ2-5; D gene ambiguous. V lost 6 bases and J 5 bases, leaving 10 bases between the germline ends. The germline V gene has CDR1 MDHEN and CDR2 SYDVKM. This CDR3 is 12 amino acids long. The CDR3 sequence is CASSRPLETQYF. In nucleotides, the CDR3 is TGTGCCAGCAGCCGTCCCTTGGAGACCCAGTACTTC.

The chain couples TRBV30 to TRBJ2-5; 12 nucleotides align to TRBD2. CDR1 is GTSNPN, CDR2 SVGIG, per germline (reference sequence). The junction had 6 bases not matched to a gene; V was cut back by 0 bases and J by 1 base. This CDR3 contains 17 residues. The CDR3 loop reads CAWSVQRTSGTQETQYF. In nucleotides, the CDR3 is TGTGCCTGGAGTGTACAGCGGACTAGCGGGACCCAAGAGACCCAGTACTTC.

The rearrangement links TRBV4-1 to TRBJ1-1, with D perhaps TRBD1 (6 bases). V shed 3 bases and J shed 1 base, with 15 bases lying between them. CDR1 MGHRA and CDR2 YSYEKL come from the germline V gene. The CDR3 has 16 amino acids. The CDR3 loop reads CASSQLPGTPNTEAFF. CDR3 DNA: TGCGCCAGCAGCCAGCTACCAGGGACACCGAACACTGAAGCTTTCTTT.

The CDR3, as DNA: TGTGCCAGCAGTACCGGTTGGACCCAGGGGAACACTGAAGCTTTCTTT. This translates into CASSTGWTQGNTEAFF. The chain links TRBV5-8 to TRBJ1-1; TRBD1 is a possible D gene (5 bases). The V gene's germline CDR1 is SGHTS and CDR2 YDEGEE. V was cut by 5 bases and J by 1 base, with 18 bases left in between. The CDR3 runs to 16 residues.

This clone showed up just a few times. This sequence joins TRBV2 and TRBJ1-2; D perhaps matches TRBD1 (6 bases). V lost 0 bases and J 4 bases, leaving 12 bases between the germline ends. CDR3 length: 15 amino acids. CDR1 and CDR2 (germline): SNHLY, FYNNEI. As DNA, the CDR3 is TGTGCCAGCAGTGAAGCGGAGACAGGCCTCTATGGCTACACCTTC. It codes for CASSEAETGLYGYTF.

This chain links TRBV12-3 or TRBV12-4 with TRBJ2-1; D perhaps matches TRBD2 (6 bases). CDR3 length: 13 residues. V lost 6 bases and J lost 9, with 15 bases in between. The chain's CDR3 is CASSSWREVEQFF. The CDR3 DNA reads TGTGCCAGCAGCTCTTGGCGGGAAGTTGAGCAGTTCTTC.

V and J are TRBV6-2 or TRBV6-3 and TRBJ1-2, with TRBD1 matching over 7 bases. Looked up from germline, CDR1 is MNHEY and CDR2 is SVGEGT. After removal of 6 bases from V and 0 bases from J, the junction contained 7 bases not matched to a gene. The length of the CDR3 is 15 residues. CDR3 sequence reads: CASSPDRATNYGYTF. The CDR3 DNA reads TGTGCCAGCAGCCCCGACAGGGCCACTAACTATGGCTACACCTTC.

The chain combines TRBV25-1 with TRBJ1-1, with TRBD1 matching over 7 bases. J was trimmed by 2 bases and V by 2 bases; bases with no gene match: 5. The germline CDR1 and CDR2 sequences are MGHDK and SYGVNS. The length of the CDR3 is 15 residues. CDR3 nucleotides: TGTGCCAGCAGTGAACCCGGGACAGCTAACACTGAAGCTTTCTTT. Amino acid sequence: CASSEPGTANTEAFF.

CDR3 loop: CASSLGGGAAEKLFF. The CDR3 DNA reads TGTGCCAGCAGTTTGGGCGGCGGGGCCGCGGAAAAACTGTTTTTT. The chain links TRBV28 to TRBJ1-4, with a possible D match to TRBD1 (5 bases). The germline CDR1 and CDR2 sequences are MDHEN and SYDVKM. There are 15 residues in the CDR3. Trimming removed 3 bases at V and 8 bases at J, with 16 bases between.

The chain links TRBV28 to TRBJ2-7; 10 bases map to TRBD2. CDR3 length equals 15 residues. With 4 bases clipped from V and 5 bases from J, the junction kept 8 bases outside the gene matches. CDR1 is MDHEN and CDR2 is SYDVKM in the germline V gene. The CDR3 region is CASSSVSGRKNEQYF. In nucleotides, the CDR3 is TGTGCCAGCAGTTCCGTTAGCGGGAGGAAAAACGAGCAGTACTTC.

On this clone itself: The junction departs from germline at one end; a sequencing error may be responsible. The chain carries TRBV7-2 and TRBJ2-1; D remains unclear. Germline V gene data show CDR1 as SGHTA and CDR2 as FQGNSA. CDR3 length: 15 residues. This CDR3 is CASSLRPDSHNEQFF. In nucleotides, the CDR3 is TGTGCCAGCAGCTTACGGCCAGACTCCCACAATGAGCAGTTCTTC.

This chain uses TRBV14 with TRBJ2-5; 9 bases line up with TRBD2. The J segment lost 5 bases and the V segment lost 1 base, leaving 5 bases of the junction unmatched. The germline gives CDR1 SGHDN, CDR2 FVKESK. The CDR3 contains 15 residues. The CDR3 reads CASSQAIAGVETQYF. The CDR3 DNA sequence: TGTGCCAGCAGCCAAGCGATAGCGGGAGTTGAGACCCAGTACTTC.

J is TRBJ2-3 and V is TRBV11-3, with 10 bases lining up with TRBD1. Trimming cost V 5 bases and J 3 bases; bases outside gene matches: 5. This CDR3 spans 15 amino acids. Germline V lookup: CDR1 SGHNT, CDR2 YENEEA. CDR3 protein: CASSQGQGETDTQYF. CDR3 sequence (DNA): TGTGCCAGCAGCCAAGGACAGGGGGAAACAGATACGCAGTATTTT.